Listed below are T cell receptor beta chains from one sample, sequenced in a study of blood T cell repertoires in COVID-19. Sequenced by immunoSEQ multiplex PCR; TCRdb stores in-frame clones only, minus some. The sample contains 250,000 to 300,000 clones, roughly nine tenths of which appear only once. The specimen was PBMCs or T cells enriched from blood (not recorded which). These receptor sequences come from a woman aged 55-69 years who had recovered from COVID-19. The conserved cysteine and the conserved F or W are not part of the CDR3 here. D genes are given only for firm matches. Where a row states a size, it is once, few, many or the class of an expanded clone; other rows omit it.

ASSSPGGDNQPQH,TRBJ1-5,NA,NA,TRBV7-9
ASSSGGTSGSYEQF,TRBJ2-1,TRBD2,NA,TRBV6-6
ASSPSGGSGDTQY,TRBJ2-3,TRBD2,NA,TRBV5-1
ASSTNQDRTYEQY,TRBJ2-7,TRBD1,NA,TRBV7-2
ASLRGLGNTIY,TRBJ1-3,TRBD1,NA,TRBV28
ASKPGGWERQETQY,TRBJ2-5,NA,NA,TRBV11-3
ASSDSGRQPQH,TRBJ1-5,NA,once,TRBV12-3/TRBV12-4
ASSPPRRGTGKDTGELF,TRBJ2-2,TRBD1,NA,TRBV11-2
ATSETETAYGYT,TRBJ1-2,NA,NA,TRBV24-1
ATSDARVLETQY,TRBJ2-5,NA,NA,TRBV24-1
ASSLASRASPLH,TRBJ1-6,NA,NA,TRBV7-2
ASLSGSLNEKLF,TRBJ1-4,NA,NA,TRBV6-5
ASRPGTEAYEQY,TRBJ2-7,TRBD1,NA,TRBV5-1
ATSPGYGYT,TRBJ1-2,NA,NA,TRBV24-1
ASSIDRGWETQY,TRBJ2-5,TRBD1,NA,TRBV11-2
ASRRQGDGYT,TRBJ1-2,TRBD1,NA,TRBV3-1/TRBV3-2
ASSWTVSYEQY,TRBJ2-7,NA,NA,TRBV11-2
ASSPTGDYGYT,TRBJ1-2,TRBD1,NA,TRBV12-3/TRBV12-4
AITDSQETQY,TRBJ2-5,NA,NA,TRBV10-3
ASSQRVLGTENYEQY,TRBJ2-7,TRBD1,NA,TRBV7-9
ASSEPDRGDYGYT,TRBJ1-2,TRBD1,few,TRBV2
AWRGQAGTEAF,TRBJ1-1,NA,NA,TRBV30
ASKTGVSTEAF,TRBJ1-1,TRBD1,NA,TRBV5-1
ASSLGTGYPLYGYT,TRBJ1-2,TRBD1,NA,TRBV5-1
ASSPRLRATVRSDTQY,TRBJ2-3,NA,NA,TRBV18
ASSPRDIMNTEAF,TRBJ1-1,NA,NA,TRBV18
ARRAGTANTGELF,TRBJ2-2,TRBD1,NA,TRBV30
ASSLQRQGAGEQY,TRBJ2-7,TRBD1,NA,TRBV28
AISTGIQNTGELF,TRBJ2-2,NA,NA,TRBV10-3
AGTRGGGASYNEQF,TRBJ2-1,NA,NA,TRBV19
ASRRQGTDTQY,TRBJ2-3,NA,NA,TRBV2
ASSQDSSGVQY,TRBJ2-7,NA,once,TRBV4-2
ASSQVAVTGYT,TRBJ1-2,NA,NA,TRBV3-1/TRBV3-2
ASSLDQGYEQY,TRBJ2-7,NA,NA,TRBV7-9
ATSDSKDWVGGELF,TRBJ2-2,NA,once,TRBV24-1
ASRPNPGSYNEQF,TRBJ2-1,NA,NA,TRBV7-9
ASSGPEAYEAF,TRBJ1-1,NA,NA,TRBV9
ASSQGGVGTQY,TRBJ2-5,NA,once,TRBV3-1/TRBV3-2
ASSLFPGQGSPNTEAF,TRBJ1-1,TRBD1,NA,TRBV27
ASSPNRGSYGNTIY,TRBJ1-3,TRBD1,NA,TRBV13
ASSSGTGGNVAQH,TRBJ1-5,TRBD1,once,TRBV6-5
ASSLAGGAYEQY,TRBJ2-7,NA,NA,TRBV7-2
ASSLKLAGGLNTGELF,TRBJ2-2,TRBD2,NA,TRBV5-1
ASSATGSYGYT,TRBJ1-2,NA,NA,TRBV2